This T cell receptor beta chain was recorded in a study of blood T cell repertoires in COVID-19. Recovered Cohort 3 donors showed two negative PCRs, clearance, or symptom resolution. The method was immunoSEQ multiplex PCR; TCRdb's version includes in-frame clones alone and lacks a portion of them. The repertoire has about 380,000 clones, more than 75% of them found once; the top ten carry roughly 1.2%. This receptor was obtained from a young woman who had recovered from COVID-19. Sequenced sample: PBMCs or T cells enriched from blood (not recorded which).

The DNA for the CDR3 is TGTGCCAGCAGCGGACAGGGGGATCAGCCCCAGCATTTT. This translates into CASSGQGDQPQHF. The chain joins TRBV5-6 to TRBJ1-5, with 10 bases that match TRBD1. The trim removed 4 bases at V and 5 bases at J, leaving 0 bases unmatched. CDR1 is SGHDT and CDR2 is YYEEEE in the germline V gene. CDR3 length: 13 amino acids. Based on the CDR3 plus reference TRBV5-6 and TRBJ1-5, the full variable domain is DAGVTQSPTHLIKTRGQQVTLRCSPKSGHDTVSWYQQALGQGPQFIFQYYEEEERQRGNFPDRFSGHQFPNYSSELNVNALLLGDSALYLCASSGQGDQPQHFGDGTRLSIL.